A single sample gave rise to the 16 T cell receptor beta chains below, sequenced in a study of a mutant IDH1 vaccine in newly diagnosed glioma. Assay: immunoSEQ multiplex PCR; the TCRdb copy retains only in-frame clones and omits some. Here the sample spans some 90,000 clones, approximately 80% being singletons. As to time point: baseline, week 1 (first vaccination visit). Treatment given: pre-vaccination baseline after standard-of-care therapy. The sequencing used PBMCs, collected from a glioma patient treated with radiotherapy, temozolomide or both. The receptor source for this set is a man in his forties with glioma. Some clones in this sample may be carry-over from other donors' samples.

The J gene is TRBJ1-1, the V gene TRBV5-4, with TRBD1 matching over 8 bases. This CDR3 is 13 amino acids long. J gave up 4 bases and V 4 bases, and 3 bases lay outside the gene matches. Germline V gene sequence: CDR1 SGHNT, CDR2 YYREEE (reference sequence). CDR3 residues: CASSLDRATEAFF. In nucleotides, the CDR3 is TGTGCCAGCAGCCTGGACAGGGCCACTGAAGCTTTCTTT.

This chain links TRBV25-1 with TRBJ1-2, with D possibly matching TRBD1 (5 bases). CDR3 size: 12 residues. Germline-derived CDR1 and CDR2 are MGHDK and SYGVNS. The germline V and J ends were trimmed by 3 bases and 8 bases, with 10 bases remaining between them. CDR3: CASSDTEGGYTF. CDR3 nucleotides: TGTGCCAGCAGTGATACGGAGGGGGGCTACACCTTC.

V is TRBV5-1 and J is TRBJ1-2; D is perhaps TRBD1 (5 bases). Germline values: CDR1 SGHRS, CDR2 YFSETQ. The CDR3 loop spans 15 amino acids. V gave up 4 bases and J gave up 1 base, with 14 bases separating them. CDR3 region: CASSLTAPGNYGYTF. In DNA, the CDR3 is TGCGCCAGCAGCCTGACAGCTCCGGGTAACTATGGCTACACCTTC.

V gene TRBV5-4 combines with J gene TRBJ2-4; TRBD2 matches at 8 bases. Germline CDR1 reads SGHNT; CDR2 reads YYREEE (reference sequence). CDR3 length equals 16 residues. J gave up 1 base and V 4 bases, and 7 bases lay outside the gene matches. The CDR3 DNA reads as TGTGCCAGCAGCCCGGGGACTAGTCGGGCCAAAAACATTCAGTACTTC. Translated, it gives CASSPGTSRAKNIQYF.

V gene TRBV18 combines with J gene TRBJ2-7, with unresolved D. The V and J ends lost 11 bases and 5 bases respectively, with 19 bases between them. The CDR3 runs to 13 residues. The germline CDR1 and CDR2 sequences are KGHSH and LQKENI. The CDR3 DNA reads as TGTGCCGGCACTGGCGCAGTGGGCGACGAGCAGTACTTC. It specifies CAGTGAVGDEQYF.

V usage is TRBV25-1 and J usage is TRBJ1-2; D possibly corresponds to TRBD1 (5 bases). V was trimmed by 2 bases and J by 3 bases, leaving 10 bases between them. This CDR3 is built from 14 residues. Germline V gives CDR1 MGHDK, CDR2 SYGVNS. The chain's CDR3 is CASSEQGDDYGYTF. The CDR3 coding sequence is TGTGCCAGCAGTGAACAGGGAGACGACTATGGCTACACCTTC.

This rearrangement joins TRBV19 to TRBJ2-7; the match to TRBD1 covers 9 bases. With V trimmed by 0 bases and J by 5 bases, 5 bases remained unmatched. Germline V gene data show CDR1 as LNHDA and CDR2 as SQIVND (reference sequence). The CDR3 extends over 15 amino acids. CDR3 bases: TGTGCCAGTAGTATAGATCCTTGGACAGGGGACGAGCAGTACTTC. The encoded protein is CASSIDPWTGDEQYF.

The count of this clone is one. The V call is TRBV29-1, the J call TRBJ1-1; no clear D. Trimming shortened V by 1 base and J by 6 bases, and 12 bases separated the two germline ends. There are 13 residues in the CDR3. CDR1 is SQVTM, CDR2 ANQGSEA, per germline. The CDR3 here is CSVEALYQAEAFF. CDR3 bases: TGCAGCGTTGAAGCCTTGTATCAGGCTGAAGCTTTCTTT.

The CDR3 nucleotides are TGTGCCAGCAATCAGGACTCCTACGAGCAGTACTTC. Translation gives CASNQDSYEQYF. V gene TRBV6-1 combines with J gene TRBJ2-7; no clear D. Between the trimmed V and J ends, which lost 7 bases and 0 bases, there was a span of 7 bases. The CDR3 consists of 12 residues. Germline lookup yields CDR1 MNHNS and CDR2 SASEGT.

The chain combines TRBV30 with TRBJ1-6; no clear D gene. The CDR3 is 17 amino acids. Germline V gives CDR1 GTSNPN, CDR2 SVGIG (reference sequence). Trimming removed 0 bases from V and 3 bases from J, with 15 bases in between. The CDR3 DNA follows: TGTGCCTGGAGTGTAGATCCGGGGTCTAACTATAATTCACCCCTCCACTTT. This codes for CAWSVDPGSNYNSPLHF.

This clone has only a few counts. This chain joins TRBV10-3 and TRBJ1-1; D perhaps matches TRBD1 (6 bases). CDR3 length equals 11 residues. The germline V gene encodes CDR1 ENHRY and CDR2 SYGVKD. CDR3 amino acids: CATQGASWAFF. The CDR3, as DNA: TGTGCTACACAGGGCGCCAGTTGGGCTTTCTTT.

The V call is TRBV2, the J call TRBJ2-7; D is perhaps TRBD2 (6 bases). Germline assignment: CDR1 SNHLY and CDR2 FYNNEI. The CDR3 spans 11 residues. V lost 7 bases, J lost 5 bases, and 9 bases lay in between. The CDR3 sequence is CASKLANEQYF. The CDR3, as DNA: TGTGCCAGCAAACTAGCAAACGAGCAGTACTTC.

This chain links TRBV5-1 with TRBJ1-2, with 9 bases fitting TRBD1. Germline CDR1 reads SGHRS; CDR2 reads YFSETQ. The V gene end was trimmed by 5 bases and the J gene end by 8 bases; junction bases not matched to a gene: 4. The CDR3 contains 12 residues. The CDR3 is CASRRTGDGYTF. In DNA, the CDR3 is TGCGCCAGCAGACGGACAGGGGACGGCTACACCTTC. Full variable domain (outside the CDR3, taken from reference TRBV5-1 and TRBJ1-2): KAGVTQTPRYLIKTRGQQVTLSCSPISGHRSVSWYQQTPGQGLQFLFEYFSETQRNKGNFPGRFSGRQFSNSRSEMNVSTLELGDSALYLCASRRTGDGYTFGSGTRLTVV.

This sequence joins TRBV5-1 and TRBJ1-4, with D perhaps TRBD1 (5 bases). V shed 4 bases and J shed 8 bases, with 12 bases lying between them. CDR1 SGHRS and CDR2 YFSETQ come from the germline V gene. The CDR3 is 13 residues long. This chain's CDR3 is CASSAGTVEKLFF. CDR3 DNA sequence: TGCGCCAGCAGCGCCGGGACGGTCGAAAAACTGTTTTTT.

The J gene is TRBJ2-5, the V gene TRBV7-7; D is undetermined. The germline V gene encodes CDR1 SSHAT and CDR2 FNYEAQ (reference sequence). This CDR3 contains 13 residues. Trimming left V 2 bases short and J 5 bases short, with 9 bases between. CDR3 nucleotide sequence: TGTGCCAGCAGCTTATGGACGTCTGAGACCCAGTACTTC. As protein: CASSLWTSETQYF.

The count of this clone is one. V is TRBV18 and J is TRBJ1-1; D remains ambiguous. Germline V CDR1 and CDR2: KGHSH, LQKENI. Deletions cut 4 bases from V and 4 bases from J, with 4 bases between. CDR3 length: 11 amino acids. The CDR3 nucleotides read TGTGCCAGCTCACTGGGCACTGAAGCTTTCTTT. Translated, it gives CASSLGTEAFF.